The 14 T cell receptor beta chains below were found in one sample sequenced in a study of blood T cell repertoires in COVID-19 (dated by TCRdb to 2020 to 2022). Libraries were prepared through the immunoSEQ multiplex PCR assay. Here the immuneACCESS table is served through TCRdb, limited to in-frame sequences with V and J called. Missing clones are a known gap in these copies; in checked studies unresolved V genes cover under half, and the rest lacks a known reason. This sample is represented by fewer than 200,000 clones; about 88% of them were singletons. The ten largest account for roughly 24% of the sample. The sequenced sample consisted of peripheral blood. The receptor source for this set is a man between 60 and 75 years old with acute or convalescent COVID-19.

V gene TRBV30 combines with J gene TRBJ2-3; TRBD1 matches at 12 bases. In germline, CDR1 is GTSNPN, CDR2 SVGIG (reference sequence). Trimming removed 3 bases from V and 2 bases from J; junction bases left unmatched: 3. The CDR3 covers 15 residues. The CDR3 loop is CAWSPGQGATDTQYF. The DNA of the CDR3 is TGTGCCTGGAGCCCGGGACAGGGGGCCACAGATACGCAGTATTTT.

The J gene is TRBJ1-2, the V gene TRBV5-6, with a tentative D call TRBD1 (5 bases). This CDR3 has 13 amino acids. CDR1 and CDR2 from the germline V gene are SGHDT and YYEEEE. V lost 4 bases to trimming and J lost 7 bases, with 14 bases between them. CDR3 sequence reads: CASSPQGGLGYTF. The DNA of the CDR3 is TGTGCCAGCAGCCCCCAGGGAGGTCTTGGCTACACCTTC. The full variable domain, with the rest looked up from reference TRBV5-6 and TRBJ1-2, is DAGVTQSPTHLIKTRGQQVTLRCSPKSGHDTVSWYQQALGQGPQFIFQYYEEEERQRGNFPDRFSGHQFPNYSSELNVNALLLGDSALYLCASSPQGGLGYTFGSGTRLTVV.

This clone has just one count. CDR3 in amino acids: CASSGLANTGELFF. The CDR3 DNA is TGTGCCAGCAGTGGTCTAGCGAACACCGGGGAGCTGTTTTTT. The V gene is TRBV2, the J gene TRBJ2-2; D unresolved. CDR1 and CDR2 from the germline V gene are SNHLY and FYNNEI. This CDR3 comprises 14 residues. Trimming pared 4 bases from V and 0 bases from J, leaving 6 bases between.

V is TRBV5-5 and J is TRBJ1-3, with D possibly TRBD1 on 5 matching bases. Germline lookup yields CDR1 SGHKS and CDR2 YYEKEE (reference sequence). Trimming left V 0 bases short and J 5 bases short, with 15 bases between. The CDR3 has 16 amino acids. The CDR3 is CASSLGTGLLRNTIYF. CDR3 coding DNA: TGTGCCAGCAGCTTGGGCACAGGTCTGTTAAGAAACACCATATATTTT.

The chain employs TRBV19 and TRBJ1-2, with TRBD1 matching 8 bases. J was trimmed by 8 bases and V by 3 bases; bases with no gene match: 5. Germline CDR1 reads LNHDA; CDR2 reads SQIVND (reference sequence). The CDR3 has 13 residues. The CDR3 bases are TGTGCCAGTAGTATTGCCAGGGGGCAAGGCTACACCTTC. This sequence encodes CASSIARGQGYTF.

This clone was observed a handful of times. V and J are TRBV10-3 and TRBJ2-7; tentative D call: TRBD1 (6 bases). Per germline, CDR1 ENHRY and CDR2 SYGVKD. The V gene lost 2 bases and the J gene lost 2 bases, with 10 bases spanning the gap. The CDR3 is made up of 14 amino acids. The CDR3 is CAISETGTPYEQYF. DNA of the CDR3: TGTGCCATCAGTGAGACAGGGACCCCCTACGAGCAGTACTTC.

This clone was recorded once. The chain has TRBV6-4 and TRBJ1-1; unclear D gene. Germline V gene lookup returns CDR1 MRHNA and CDR2 SNTAGT. CDR3 size: 14 residues. Trimming cost V 6 bases and J 1 base, with 12 bases left between them. CDR3 DNA sequence: TGTGCCAGCAGGAATGGAGGACCGAACACTGAAGCTTTCTTT. This encodes CASRNGGPNTEAFF.

This chain uses TRBV7-9 with TRBJ2-1; no clear D. Looked up from germline, CDR1 is SEHNR and CDR2 is FQNEAQ (reference sequence). The CDR3 sequence is 14 residues long. Trimming removed 3 bases from V and 0 bases from J, with 6 bases in between. Here the CDR3 DNA reads TGTGCCAGCAGCTTGCGTAGCTCCTACAATGAGCAGTTCTTC. It translates to CASSLRSSYNEQFF.

The chain is built from TRBV5-1 and TRBJ2-7; TRBD1 agrees at 7 bases. The CDR3 totals 13 residues. Germline CDR1 SGHRS, CDR2 YFSETQ. V shed 8 bases and J 2 bases; nucleotides not matched to a gene: 7. In DNA, the CDR3 is TGCGCCAGTCGCCGGGACAGTACCTACGAGCAGTACTTC. Protein product: CASRRDSTYEQYF.

V is TRBV7-6 and J is TRBJ2-5; 7 bases align to TRBD1. Per the germline V gene, CDR1 is SGHVS and CDR2 is FNYEAQ. The CDR3 totals 17 residues. The V and J ends lost 0 bases and 2 bases, in that order; junction bases with no gene match: 9. In DNA, the CDR3 is TGTGCCAGCAGCTTAGCGCCACAGGGGTCCTGGCAAGAGACCCAGTACTTC. It encodes CASSLAPQGSWQETQYF. The whole variable domain, remainder taken from reference TRBV7-6 and TRBJ2-5, is GAGVSQSPRYKVTKRGQDVALRCDPISGHVSLYWYRQALGQGPEFLTYFNYEAQQDKSGLPNDRFSAERPEGSISTLTIQRTEQRDSAMYRCASSLAPQGSWQETQYFGPGTRLLVL.

The V and J genes are TRBV6-5 and TRBJ2-7, with TRBD1 matching over 8 bases. With V trimmed by 6 bases and J by 2 bases, 9 bases remained unmatched. Germline loops: CDR1 MNHEY, CDR2 SVGAGI. The CDR3 contains 15 residues. The CDR3 sequence: CASSLRQGRTYEQYF. CDR3 sequence (DNA): TGTGCCAGCAGCCTCAGACAGGGGAGGACCTACGAGCAGTACTTC.

CDR3 sequence (DNA): TGTGCCAGCAGCCAAGATCGGGACGGGAGGGCCGAGACCCAGTACTTC. Translating it yields CASSQDRDGRAETQYF. The chain is built from TRBV3-1 (or the pseudogene TRBV3-2) and TRBJ2-5; TRBD2 matches 8 bases. CDR3 length: 16 residues. Trimming at V came to 0 bases and at J to 5 bases, leaving 8 bases not matched to a gene. Germline CDR1 LGHDT, CDR2 YNNKEL (reference sequence).

This clone occurred once. Other DNA sequences within the sample encode an identical CDR3. This sequence joins TRBV19 and TRBJ1-2, with 8 bases aligning to TRBD1. V dropped 3 bases and J dropped 2; count of bases not matched to a gene: 2. Germline V gene data show CDR1 as LNHDA and CDR2 as SQIVND (reference sequence). This CDR3 is 14 amino acids long. The CDR3, as DNA: TGTGCCAGTAGTATCCGGACAGGGAACTATGGCTACACCTTC. Protein product: CASSIRTGNYGYTF.

The chain carries TRBV27 and TRBJ1-1; TRBD1 agrees at 8 bases. The CDR3 consists of 14 residues. Germline V gene data show CDR1 as MNHEY and CDR2 as SMNVEV (reference sequence). J was trimmed by 7 bases and V by 5 bases; bases with no gene match: 9. CDR3 protein: CASSVGQGGGEAFF. CDR3 DNA sequence: TGTGCCAGCAGTGTCGGACAGGGTGGAGGTGAAGCTTTCTTT.